This is a list of T cell receptor beta chains from one sample in a study of T cell responses to AZD1222 COVID-19 vaccine. Generated by immunoSEQ multiplex PCR, the TCRdb table keeps only in-frame clones and is missing some. The sample has 100,000 to 150,000 clones, around 92% seen once. The sequenced sample was peripheral blood, obtained 28 days after the second AZD1222 dose. The source of these receptors is an adult who received the AZD1222 COVID-19 vaccine. Each CDR3 is given with its conserved first and last residue. The D gene is left open where the match is weak. Rows give clone size only sometimes, using once, few, many, or a class for an expanded clone.

d_call: NA
v_call: TRBV28
clone_size: NA
j_call: TRBJ2-7
cdr3_aa: CASSPPLGEGSEQYF
cdr3_nt: TGTGCCAGCAGTCCCCCCTTAGGGGAAGGAAGCGAGCAGTACTTC

d_call: TRBD1
v_call: TRBV4-2
clone_size: NA
j_call: TRBJ1-5
cdr3_aa: CASSQVPGTEDQPQHF
cdr3_nt: TGTGCCAGCAGCCAAGTACCAGGGACAGAAGATCAGCCCCAGCATTTT

d_call: TRBD1
v_call: TRBV5-1
clone_size: once
j_call: TRBJ2-2
cdr3_aa: CASSPGTVLGTGELFF
cdr3_nt: TGCGCCAGCAGCCCGGGGACAGTCCTTGGCACCGGGGAGCTGTTTTTT

d_call: NA
v_call: TRBV5-5
clone_size: NA
j_call: TRBJ1-6
cdr3_aa: CASSFDTGSNSPLHF
cdr3_nt: TGTGCCAGCAGCTTTGATACAGGGTCTAATTCACCCCTCCACTTT

d_call: NA
v_call: TRBV9
clone_size: once
j_call: TRBJ1-3
cdr3_aa: CASSVGPGTGSGNTIYF
cdr3_nt: TGTGCCAGCAGCGTAGGCCCAGGGACGGGCTCTGGAAACACCATATATTTT

d_call: TRBD2
v_call: TRBV7-9
clone_size: NA
j_call: TRBJ2-1
cdr3_aa: CASSSIAGIDEQFF
cdr3_nt: TGTGCCAGCAGCTCTATAGCGGGAATCGATGAGCAGTTCTTC

d_call: NA
v_call: TRBV6-5
clone_size: NA
j_call: TRBJ2-7
cdr3_aa: CASSTPSRSSYEQYF
cdr3_nt: TGTGCCAGCAGTACCCCTAGCCGGAGCTCCTACGAGCAGTACTTC

d_call: NA
v_call: TRBV11-3
clone_size: NA
j_call: TRBJ2-7
cdr3_aa: CASSLGDGAPHF
cdr3_nt: TGTGCCAGCAGCTTAGGGGATGGGGCGCCACACTTC

d_call: TRBD1
v_call: TRBV19
clone_size: once
j_call: TRBJ2-1
cdr3_aa: CASSYRDRVANEQFF
cdr3_nt: TGTGCCAGTAGTTACCGGGACAGGGTGGCCAATGAGCAGTTCTTC

d_call: NA
v_call: TRBV5-4
clone_size: NA
j_call: TRBJ1-1
cdr3_aa: CASSPGGGAFSEAFF
cdr3_nt: TGTGCCAGCAGCCCGGGTGGGGGGGCTTTCTCTGAAGCTTTCTTT

d_call: TRBD1
v_call: TRBV25-1
clone_size: NA
j_call: TRBJ2-7
cdr3_aa: CASSGLDRESGREYF
cdr3_nt: TGTGCCAGCAGTGGCCTGGACAGGGAATCAGGCAGGGAGTACTTC

d_call: TRBD1
v_call: TRBV28
clone_size: once
j_call: TRBJ2-1
cdr3_aa: CASSSDRKGEQFF
cdr3_nt: TGTGCCAGCAGTTCGGACAGGAAAGGCGAGCAGTTCTTC

d_call: NA
v_call: TRBV5-4
clone_size: NA
j_call: TRBJ1-4
cdr3_aa: CASSSGHTRGNNEKLFF
cdr3_nt: TGTGCCAGCAGCTCCGGACACACCCGGGGTAATAATGAAAAACTGTTTTTT

d_call: NA
v_call: TRBV29-1
clone_size: NA
j_call: TRBJ1-1
cdr3_aa: CSAGVTEAFF
cdr3_nt: TGCAGCGCTGGGGTCACTGAAGCTTTCTTT

d_call: TRBD1
v_call: TRBV4-1
clone_size: NA
j_call: TRBJ1-6
cdr3_aa: CASSQEGQGRPSYNSPLHF
cdr3_nt: TGCGCCAGCAGCCAAGAGGGACAGGGGAGGCCCTCCTATAATTCACCCCTCCACTTT

d_call: TRBD2
v_call: TRBV4-2
clone_size: NA
j_call: TRBJ2-7
cdr3_aa: CASSQGGLAREQYF
cdr3_nt: TGTGCCAGCAGCCAAGGTGGACTAGCGCGAGAGCAGTACTTC

d_call: TRBD1
v_call: TRBV5-1
clone_size: once
j_call: TRBJ2-6
cdr3_aa: CASSLIGQGAGSGANVLTF
cdr3_nt: TGCGCCAGCAGCTTGATCGGTCAGGGGGCTGGCTCTGGGGCCAACGTCCTGACTTTC

d_call: NA
v_call: TRBV20-1
clone_size: once
j_call: TRBJ2-3
cdr3_aa: CSATHSDTQYF
cdr3_nt: TGCAGTGCCACTCATAGCGATACGCAGTATTTT

d_call: TRBD1
v_call: TRBV5-1
clone_size: NA
j_call: TRBJ1-4
cdr3_aa: CASSPGTVNEKLFF
cdr3_nt: TGCGCCAGCAGCCCGGGGACAGTCAATGAAAAACTGTTTTTT

d_call: TRBD1
v_call: TRBV19
clone_size: NA
j_call: TRBJ1-1
cdr3_aa: CASSIRTGIAEAFF
cdr3_nt: TGTGCCAGTAGTATAAGGACAGGGATTGCTGAAGCTTTCTTT

d_call: TRBD1
v_call: TRBV13
clone_size: NA
j_call: TRBJ1-5
cdr3_aa: CASSLDRDQPQHF
cdr3_nt: TGTGCCAGCAGCTTGGACAGGGATCAGCCCCAGCATTTT

d_call: NA
v_call: TRBV25-1
clone_size: NA
j_call: TRBJ1-1
cdr3_aa: CASNGHMNTEAFF
cdr3_nt: TGTGCCAGCAACGGACATATGAACACTGAAGCTTTCTTT

d_call: NA
v_call: TRBV6-2/TRBV6-3
clone_size: NA
j_call: TRBJ1-5
cdr3_aa: CASSLGRNSNQPQHF
cdr3_nt: TGTGCCAGCAGTTTAGGCAGAAATAGCAATCAGCCCCAGCATTTT

d_call: NA
v_call: TRBV6-6
clone_size: NA
j_call: TRBJ1-6
cdr3_aa: CASSKDDNSPLHF
cdr3_nt: TGTGCCAGCAGTAAAGACGATAATTCACCCCTCCACTTT

d_call: NA
v_call: TRBV7-2
clone_size: NA
j_call: TRBJ1-2
cdr3_aa: CASSLARTANYGYTF
cdr3_nt: TGTGCCAGCAGCTTAGCCCGGACGGCTAACTATGGCTACACCTTC

d_call: NA
v_call: TRBV28
clone_size: NA
j_call: TRBJ2-7
cdr3_aa: CASSSPTLAGASYEQYF
cdr3_nt: TGTGCCAGCAGTTCCCCTACCTTGGCAGGGGCCTCCTACGAGCAGTACTTC

d_call: NA
v_call: TRBV25-1
clone_size: once
j_call: TRBJ1-1
cdr3_aa: CASWGTYTEAFF
cdr3_nt: TGTGCCAGCTGGGGGACGTACACTGAAGCTTTCTTT

d_call: NA
v_call: TRBV5-4
clone_size: once
j_call: TRBJ2-1
cdr3_aa: CASSFAGISDEQFF
cdr3_nt: TGTGCCAGCAGCTTCGCGGGAATTAGCGATGAGCAGTTCTTC

d_call: TRBD1
v_call: TRBV7-9
clone_size: NA
j_call: TRBJ1-5
cdr3_aa: CASSAGGAQPQHF
cdr3_nt: TGTGCCAGCAGCGCAGGGGGGGCGCAGCCCCAGCATTTT

d_call: TRBD1
v_call: TRBV7-2
clone_size: NA
j_call: TRBJ2-6
cdr3_aa: CASSPWDRLSSGANVLTF
cdr3_nt: TGTGCCAGCAGCCCATGGGACAGGCTCAGCTCTGGGGCCAACGTCCTGACTTTC

d_call: NA
v_call: TRBV18
clone_size: NA
j_call: TRBJ2-6
cdr3_aa: CASSPIRVGTGANVLTF
cdr3_nt: TGTGCCAGCTCACCGATTCGGGTGGGGACTGGGGCCAACGTCCTGACTTTC

d_call: NA
v_call: TRBV7-2
clone_size: NA
j_call: TRBJ2-1
cdr3_aa: CASSSSRQNNEQFF
cdr3_nt: TGTGCCAGCAGCTCCTCCCGCCAAAACAATGAGCAGTTCTTC

d_call: NA
v_call: TRBV5-1
clone_size: once
j_call: TRBJ2-5
cdr3_aa: CASRLTTGIQETQYF
cdr3_nt: TGCGCCAGCAGATTGACCACAGGGATCCAAGAGACCCAGTACTTC

d_call: NA
v_call: TRBV12-5
clone_size: NA
j_call: TRBJ2-7
cdr3_aa: CASGLVSSIGMGVRGGEQYF
cdr3_nt: TGTGCTAGTGGTTTGGTAAGTTCAATTGGAATGGGGGTCCGTGGGGGCGAGCAGTACTTC

d_call: NA
v_call: TRBV7-2
clone_size: NA
j_call: TRBJ1-3
cdr3_aa: CASSLAFGGSSGNTIYF
cdr3_nt: TGTGCCAGCAGCTTAGCTTTCGGCGGAAGCTCTGGAAACACCATATATTTT

d_call: TRBD2
v_call: TRBV7-8
clone_size: NA
j_call: TRBJ2-3
cdr3_aa: CASSPGLAGRYTDTQYF
cdr3_nt: TGTGCCAGCAGCCCGGGACTAGCGGGGAGGTACACAGATACGCAGTATTTT

d_call: TRBD1
v_call: TRBV20-1
clone_size: NA
j_call: TRBJ1-1
cdr3_aa: CSASVSGGGTEAFF
cdr3_nt: TGCAGTGCTAGTGTATCAGGGGGAGGTACTGAAGCTTTCTTT

d_call: NA
v_call: TRBV27
clone_size: NA
j_call: TRBJ1-1
cdr3_aa: CASLGQGQNTEAFF
cdr3_nt: TGTGCCAGCTTGGGACAAGGCCAAAACACTGAAGCTTTCTTT

d_call: NA
v_call: TRBV2
clone_size: NA
j_call: TRBJ1-3
cdr3_aa: CASRSKSGMSSGNTIYF
cdr3_nt: TGTGCCAGCAGGTCCAAATCCGGGATGAGCTCTGGAAACACCATATATTTT

d_call: NA
v_call: TRBV7-2
clone_size: NA
j_call: TRBJ1-1
cdr3_aa: CASSFQQTDTEAFF
cdr3_nt: TGTGCCAGCAGCTTTCAACAGACGGACACTGAAGCTTTCTTT

d_call: TRBD1
v_call: TRBV5-1
clone_size: NA
j_call: TRBJ2-1
cdr3_aa: CASSDGTGVEQFF
cdr3_nt: TGCGCCAGCAGCGATGGGACAGGCGTTGAGCAGTTCTTC

d_call: NA
v_call: TRBV24-1
clone_size: NA
j_call: TRBJ2-1
cdr3_aa: CATSALLYNEQFF
cdr3_nt: TGTGCCACCAGTGCCCTCTTATACAATGAGCAGTTCTTC